One and the same sample provided the 19 T cell receptor beta chains below, sequenced in a study of T cell clonotyping in hematopoietic cell transplantation. The sample's time point: recipient sample about 28 days before transplant, after cytoreduction. The data were produced by immunoSEQ multiplex PCR, yet TCRdb's version contains in-frame clones alone and is incomplete. The data hold about 41,000 clones, with less than 85% observed a single time. Sequenced here: peripheral blood mononuclear cells, sampled before stem cell transplant. The receptor source for this set is a man aged 55 to 69 with acute myeloid leukemia. Some clones in this sample may be carry-over from other donors' samples.

The J gene is TRBJ1-5, the V gene TRBV6-5; 9 bases are a match to TRBD1. Germline assignment: CDR1 MNHEY and CDR2 SVGAGI. V lost 4 bases, J lost 7 bases, and 8 bases stayed unmatched. The CDR3 has 15 residues. CDR3 bases: TGTGCCAGCAGTTTAAACAGGGGGCCCGGGCAGCCCCAGCATTTT. Its translation is CASSLNRGPGQPQHF.

Turning to this clone: The junction does not match germline at one end; this may be a read error. The chain links TRBV7-9 to TRBJ2-7; 7 bases are shared with TRBD2. The CDR3 is 11 residues long. The germline CDR1 and CDR2 sequences are SEHNR and FQNEAQ (reference sequence). The DNA for the CDR3 is TGTGCCAGCAGCCGGGACTACGAGCAGTGCTTC. It yields the protein CASSRDYEQCF.

The gene calls are TRBV25-1 and TRBJ2-5, with a weak D call TRBD2 (6 bases). The CDR3 contains 14 residues. Looked up from germline, CDR1 is MGHDK and CDR2 is SYGVNS. Trimming removed 1 base from V and 4 bases from J, with 10 bases in between. The CDR3 DNA reads as TGTGCCAGCAGTGAATTTCGGGGGATAGAGACCCAGTACTTC. Translation gives CASSEFRGIETQYF. The variable domain in full, completed from reference TRBV25-1 and TRBJ2-5, reads EADIYQTPRYLVIGTGKKITLECSQTMGHDKMYWYQQDPGMELHLIHYSYGVNSTEKGDLSSESTVSRIRTEHFPLTLESARPSHTSQYLCASSEFRGIETQYFGPGTRLLVL.

The sample holds a few counts of this clone. V gene TRBV29-1 combines with J gene TRBJ2-7; tentative D call: TRBD1 (6 bases). The V gene lost 0 bases and the J gene lost 7 bases, with 16 bases spanning the gap. In germline, CDR1 is SQVTM, CDR2 ANQGSEA. CDR3 length equals 14 residues. The CDR3 loop reads CSVEDGRGTLEQYF. The DNA for the CDR3 is TGCAGCGTTGAAGACGGCAGGGGAACTTTGGAGCAGTACTTC.

The CDR3 region has the DNA TGCGCCAGCAGCTACTACCCGGGACAGGGGAGTGATTCACCCCTCCACTTT. This gives the protein CASSYYPGQGSDSPLHF. This chain links TRBV5-1 with TRBJ1-6; TRBD1 aligns across 10 bases. The length of the CDR3 is 17 residues. Germline trimming cut 3 bases from V and 8 bases from J; bases unmatched to any gene: 11. Germline V gene sequence: CDR1 SGHRS, CDR2 YFSETQ.

The chain combines TRBV5-8 with TRBJ2-3; 9 nucleotides line up with TRBD1. V shed 0 bases, J shed 3 bases, and the junction held 2 bases outside the gene matches. The length of the CDR3 is 15 residues. Germline values: CDR1 SGHTS, CDR2 YDEGEE. The CDR3 sequence: CASSLGQGGTDTQYF. The DNA for the CDR3 is TGTGCCAGCAGCTTGGGACAGGGGGGGACAGATACGCAGTATTTT. The entire variable domain, with the rest obtained from reference TRBV5-8 and TRBJ2-3, is as follows: EAGVTQSPTHLIKTRGQQATLRCSPISGHTSVYWYQQALGLGLQFLLWYDEGEERNRGNFPPRFSGRQFPNYSSELNVNALELEDSALYLCASSLGQGGTDTQYFGPGTRLTVL.

This chain uses TRBV27 with TRBJ1-6, with D possibly matching TRBD1 (5 bases). The CDR3 extends over 17 amino acids. V lost 6 bases and J 6 bases, leaving 21 bases between the germline ends. From germline, CDR1 is MNHEY and CDR2 SMNVEV (reference sequence). For the CDR3, the DNA is TGTGCCAGCAGCCTCAACAACCTTCCGGGGGGTAATTCACCCCTCCACTTT. Protein sequence: CASSLNNLPGGNSPLHF.

This chain links TRBV19 with TRBJ2-3, with TRBD1 matching 11 bases. Losses at the gene ends were 4 bases for V and 7 bases for J; bases not matched to a gene: 10. Germline V gives CDR1 LNHDA, CDR2 SQIVND (reference sequence). This CDR3 has 16 amino acids. DNA for the CDR3: TGTGCCAGTAGTACCCCCGGGACAGGGGGTCGATATACGCAGTATTTT. Encoded protein: CASSTPGTGGRYTQYF.

For this clone: The junction and the germline gene differ at one end; a read error may be behind it. The chain combines TRBV2 with TRBJ1-6; D ambiguous. Germline CDR1 is SNHLY and CDR2 is FYNNEI. The CDR3 contains 13 residues. In DNA, the CDR3 is TGTGCCAGCAGTGCGGAGAGACTTTCATCCCTCCACTTT. It is translated as CASSAERLSSLHF.

This chain uses TRBV5-4 with TRBJ2-1; 12 positions agree with TRBD2. CDR1 and CDR2 (germline): SGHNT, YYREEE (reference sequence). After removal of 2 bases from V and 1 base from J, the junction contained 10 bases not matched to a gene. The length of the CDR3 is 19 residues. The CDR3: CASSFRLLAGGTSYNEQFF. The DNA for the CDR3 is TGTGCCAGCAGCTTTAGGTTACTAGCGGGGGGAACGTCCTACAATGAGCAGTTCTTC.

CDR3 nucleotides: TGCGCCAGCAGCCAAGCCGGGGGTTGGACCGGGGAGCTGTTTTTT. Protein: CASSQAGGWTGELFF. V gene TRBV4-3 combines with J gene TRBJ2-2; the D gene is possibly TRBD2 (6 bases). V was trimmed by 1 base and J by 5 bases, leaving 11 bases between them. This CDR3 spans 15 amino acids. The germline gives CDR1 LGHNA, CDR2 YSLEER.

The V call is TRBV28, the J call TRBJ1-3, with D possibly TRBD1 on 6 matching bases. CDR1 and CDR2 from the germline V gene are MDHEN and SYDVKM. V gave up 4 bases and J gave up 4 bases, with 17 bases separating them. The CDR3 is 16 residues long. CDR3 region: CASSSGGGGRGNTIYF. The CDR3 DNA sequence: TGTGCCAGCAGTTCAGGTGGGGGGGGCAGAGGAAACACCATATATTTT.

J is TRBJ2-5 and V is TRBV29-1; D is unresolved. The length of the CDR3 is 15 residues. CDR1 SQVTM and CDR2 ANQGSEA come from the germline V gene. V lost 1 base, J lost 0 bases, and 12 bases lay in between. Here the CDR3 reads CSVEGAKDYQETQYF. CDR3 coding DNA: TGCAGCGTTGAAGGCGCTAAAGACTACCAAGAGACCCAGTACTTC.

The chain carries TRBV14 and TRBJ1-4, with D perhaps matching TRBD1 (6 bases). Germline V CDR1 and CDR2: SGHDN, FVKESK. The V and J ends lost 1 base and 8 bases respectively, with 14 bases between them. The CDR3 loop spans 15 amino acids. The CDR3 region has the DNA TGTGCCAGCAGCCAAGCGGGGGCAGGGGTCGAAAAACTGTTTTTT. Translating it yields CASSQAGAGVEKLFF.

This clone occurred once. The chain has TRBV30 and TRBJ1-5, with D uncertain. The ends were cut back, 3 bases at V and 3 bases at J, with 12 bases in the middle. CDR1 is GTSNPN, CDR2 SVGIG, per germline (reference sequence). The CDR3 runs 14 residues. The CDR3 loop reads CAWSLSPINQPQHF. In DNA form, the CDR3 reads TGTGCCTGGAGCTTGTCACCGATCAATCAGCCCCAGCATTTT.

The chain couples TRBV2 to TRBJ1-1, with TRBD1 identical over 7 bases. The CDR3 contains 14 residues. The germline V gene has CDR1 SNHLY and CDR2 FYNNEI. J was trimmed by 2 bases and V by 5 bases; bases with no gene match: 5. This chain's CDR3 is CASSLQGLNTEAFF. DNA for the CDR3: TGTGCCAGCAGTTTACAGGGGCTTAACACTGAAGCTTTCTTT.

The gene calls are TRBV6-5 and TRBJ1-6; 9 positions match TRBD1. The germline V gene encodes CDR1 MNHEY and CDR2 SVGAGI. The ends lost 2 bases at V and 7 bases at J; junction bases unmatched: 0. There are 14 residues in the CDR3. In DNA form, the CDR3 reads TGTGCCAGCAGTTACGGACAGGGGAATTCACCCCTCCACTTT. Protein product: CASSYGQGNSPLHF.

This clone appeared once. The CDR3, as DNA: TGTGCCAGCAGTGATTCAGGAGCCAACGCCAAATACGAGCAGTACTTC. Its protein is CASSDSGANAKYEQYF. The rearrangement joins TRBV6-1 to TRBJ2-7; D is uncertain. Germline V lookup: CDR1 MNHNS, CDR2 SASEGT. The CDR3 totals 16 residues. V was shortened by 3 bases and J by 4 bases, with 19 bases between the two germline ends.

The rearrangement joins TRBV28 to TRBJ1-1; D call uncertain. The V and J ends lost 7 bases and 8 bases respectively, with 11 bases between them. CDR3 size: 11 residues. The germline CDR1 and CDR2 sequences are MDHEN and SYDVKM. DNA for the CDR3: TGTGCCAGCACGAAACCTACGGAAGCTTTCTTT. Translating gives CASTKPTEAFF.